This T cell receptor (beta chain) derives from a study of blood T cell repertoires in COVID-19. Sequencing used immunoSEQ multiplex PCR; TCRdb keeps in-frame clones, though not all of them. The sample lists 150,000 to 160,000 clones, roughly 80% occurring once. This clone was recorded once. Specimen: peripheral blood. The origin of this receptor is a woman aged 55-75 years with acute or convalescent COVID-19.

The CDR3 coding sequence is TGTGCCAGTAGTACCGCCAGCACAGTCACCGGGGAGCTGTTTTTT. It codes for CASSTASTVTGELFF. The rearrangement links TRBV19 to TRBJ2-2; no clear D gene. V dropped 4 bases and J dropped 4 bases, with 13 bases sitting between them. The CDR3 spans 15 residues. The germline gives CDR1 LNHDA, CDR2 SQIVND (reference sequence). Complete variable domain (other parts from reference TRBV19 and TRBJ2-2): DGGITQSPKYLFRKEGQNVTLSCEQNLNHDAMYWYRQDPGQGLRLIYYSQIVNDFQKGDIAEGYSVSREKKESFPLTVTSAQKNPTAFYLCASSTASTVTGELFFGEGSRLTVL.